The next 15 T cell receptor beta chains were all read from a single sample in a study of shared clonotypes between healthy human individuals. TCRdb's copy holds only in-frame clones and misses some; the assay was immunoSEQ multiplex PCR. In the table there are about 2 million clones, 85% to 95% of which are singletons. The specimen was naive CD4+ T cells sorted from blood. Regarding subset: CD45RA+ positively selected. The receptors were sampled from a man younger than 35 in good health.

The V and J genes are TRBV19 and TRBJ2-7; TRBD2 is a possible D gene (6 bases). Germline CDR1 is LNHDA and CDR2 is SQIVND (reference sequence). The CDR3 is made up of 15 amino acids. Trimming cost V 5 bases and J 3 bases, with 17 bases left between them. The CDR3, as DNA: TGTGCCAGTAGTGATAACCCCTCGGGGGTCTACGAGCAGTACTTC. Protein: CASSDNPSGVYEQYF.

The chain recombines TRBV29-1 with TRBJ1-2; TRBD1 might be the D (5 bases). Germline V lookup: CDR1 SQVTM, CDR2 ANQGSEA. Trimming removed 4 bases from V and 8 bases from J, with 11 bases in between. The CDR3 has 11 residues. The CDR3 DNA reads TGCAGCGTTGGGAGGGGAGACGGCTACACCTTC. This translates into CSVGRGDGYTF.

This chain uses TRBV7-9 with TRBJ2-7; 8 bases match TRBD1. Germline trimming cut 4 bases from V and 2 bases from J; bases unmatched to any gene: 7. The CDR3 is made up of 15 amino acids. CDR1 SEHNR and CDR2 FQNEAQ come from the germline V gene (reference sequence). CDR3 protein: CASSSIQGDPYEQYF. The DNA for the CDR3 is TGTGCCAGCAGCTCCATACAGGGGGACCCCTACGAGCAGTACTTC.

V and J are TRBV6-6 and TRBJ2-6; perhaps TRBD2 as D (5 bases). V lost 0 bases, J lost 2 bases, and 8 bases lay in between. Germline V gene data show CDR1 as MNHNY and CDR2 as SVGAGI (reference sequence). This CDR3 comprises 16 residues. This CDR3 reads CASSYSRGPGANVLTF. CDR3 nucleotides: TGTGCCAGCAGTTACTCGAGAGGGCCTGGGGCCAACGTCCTGACTTTC.

The gene calls are TRBV6-6 and TRBJ1-4; D gene uncertain. CDR1 and CDR2 from the germline V gene are MNHNY and SVGAGI (reference sequence). CDR3 length: 15 amino acids. The V end was cut by 4 bases, the J end by 5 bases, with 14 bases between. The CDR3 DNA reads TGTGCCAGCAGTTGGGTGGCACAGTCCAATGAAAAACTGTTTTTT. Protein sequence: CASSWVAQSNEKLFF.

This clone was found once. The genes are TRBV11-2 and TRBJ1-2, with D possibly TRBD1 on 5 matching bases. The V gene lost 5 bases and the J gene lost 3 bases, with 13 bases spanning the gap. The CDR3 contains 14 residues. Per the germline V gene, CDR1 is SGHAT and CDR2 is FQNNGV. CDR3 residues: CASSPGRGHYGYTF. The CDR3 DNA sequence: TGTGCCAGCAGCCCCGGTAGGGGTCACTATGGCTACACCTTC.

This rearrangement joins TRBV11-2 to TRBJ2-7; TRBD2 agrees at 9 bases. This CDR3 spans 16 amino acids. Germline V gene data show CDR1 as SGHAT and CDR2 as FQNNGV. V gave up 5 bases and J gave up 2 bases; unmatched junction bases: 10. The CDR3 loop is CASSMDGGRAPYEQYF. CDR3 DNA: TGTGCCAGCAGCATGGATGGCGGGAGGGCCCCCTACGAGCAGTACTTC.

The chain couples TRBV18 to TRBJ1-6; a weak D match, TRBD1 (6 bases). Germline assignment: CDR1 KGHSH and CDR2 LQKENI. The V and J ends lost 0 bases and 2 bases respectively, with 11 bases between them. The CDR3 contains 17 residues. The CDR3 is CASSPPTGSTYNSPLHF. In DNA, the CDR3 is TGTGCCAGCTCACCACCTACAGGGTCGACCTATAATTCACCCCTCCACTTT.

The chain links TRBV7-3 to TRBJ2-2, with 7 bases identical to TRBD1. Germline loops: CDR1 SGHTA, CDR2 FQGTGA. The V segment lost 4 bases and the J segment 1 base; nucleotides outside the gene matches: 3. This CDR3 has 15 residues. For the CDR3, the DNA is TGTGCCAGCAGCTCTACAGGGGAGAACACCGGGGAGCTGTTTTTT. This sequence encodes CASSSTGENTGELFF.

The chain joins TRBV4-3 to TRBJ2-3; a weak D match, TRBD1 (5 bases). The CDR3 sequence is 17 residues long. In germline, CDR1 is LGHNA, CDR2 YSLEER. Trimming took off 0 bases at V and 3 bases at J, with 16 bases between the two ends. The CDR3 spells CASSQDLKGMGTDTQYF. The CDR3 bases are TGCGCCAGCAGCCAAGATCTGAAGGGGATGGGGACAGATACGCAGTATTTT.

As regards this clone: Since a much larger clone is just one base distant, this may be a read error. This sample includes further DNA sequences coding for the same CDR3. J is TRBJ1-5 and V is TRBV11-2; no definite D call. The V gene lost 0 bases and the J gene lost 2 bases, with 2 bases spanning the gap. Looked up from germline, CDR1 is SGHAT and CDR2 is FQNNGV. The CDR3 is made up of 13 amino acids. The CDR3 DNA reads TGTGCCAGCAGCTTAGATCGCAATCAGCCCCAGCATTTT. Translation gives CASSLDRNQPQHF. Full variable domain (outside the CDR3, taken from reference TRBV11-2 and TRBJ1-5): EAGVAQSPRYKIIEKRQSVAFWCNPISGHATLYWYQQILGQGPKLLIQFQNNGVVDDSQLPKDRFSAERLKGVDSTLKIQPAKLEDSAVYLCASSLDRNQPQHFGDGTRLSIL.

CDR3 sequence reads: CASSGDLTDTQYF. The CDR3 DNA is TGTGCCAGCAGTGGGGACCTAACAGATACGCAGTATTTT. The V call is TRBV2, the J call TRBJ2-3; D may be TRBD1 or TRBD2 (5 bases each). Germline V lookup: CDR1 SNHLY, CDR2 FYNNEI. The CDR3 has 13 amino acids. With 4 bases removed from V and 3 bases from J, the gap between germline ends came to 8 bases.

The chain employs TRBV4-1 and TRBJ2-7; 9 positions agree with TRBD2. Per the germline V gene, CDR1 is MGHRA and CDR2 is YSYEKL. V trimming: 1 base; J trimming: 3 bases; junction bases outside the gene matches: 4. This CDR3 is 15 amino acids long. CDR3 loop: CASSQVPAGGYEQYF. The CDR3 bases are TGCGCCAGCAGCCAAGTCCCAGCGGGAGGCTACGAGCAGTACTTC.

The gene calls are TRBV4-1 and TRBJ2-7; 8 bases are shared with TRBD1. Germline trimming cut 3 bases from V and 2 bases from J; bases unmatched to any gene: 3. This CDR3 contains 14 residues. CDR1 and CDR2 from the germline V gene are MGHRA and YSYEKL. The CDR3: CASSQETGAYEQYF. The CDR3 bases are TGCGCCAGCAGCCAGGAGACAGGGGCCTACGAGCAGTACTTC.

In DNA form, the CDR3 reads TGTGCCAGCAGCCGGACAGCTAACTATGGCTACACCTTC. It yields the protein CASSRTANYGYTF. The rearrangement joins TRBV9 to TRBJ1-2; a weak D match, TRBD1 (6 bases). The V end lost 4 bases, the J end lost 0 bases, and 7 bases lay between the germline ends. CDR1 and CDR2 (germline): SGDLS, YYNGEE. The length of the CDR3 is 13 residues.